Each of the 26 T cell receptor beta chains below was sequenced from the same sample in a study of OX40 agonist ivuxolimab in advanced cancers. Data came from immunoSEQ multiplex PCR; TCRdb stores just in-frame clones and leaves some out. Among 75,000 to 85,000 clones, around nine tenths were seen once, and the ten largest hold less than 0.25%. The sample here was CD4+ or CD8+ T cells sorted from blood, taken in a trial of the OX40 agonist ivuxolimab. The origin of the receptors is an adult with an advanced solid tumor such as melanoma, head and neck, liver or kidney cancer.

CDR3 loop: CASSPPGIRARGNTIYF. The CDR3 DNA reads as TGTGCCAGCTCACCACCTGGGATCCGGGCTCGTGGAAACACCATATATTTT. The chain employs TRBV18 and TRBJ1-3; D call uncertain. The V gene lost 0 bases and the J gene lost 3 bases, with 15 bases spanning the gap. The germline gives CDR1 KGHSH, CDR2 LQKENI. The length of the CDR3 is 17 residues.

This clone was recorded a few times. The V call is TRBV6-1, the J call TRBJ2-1; 8 bases map to TRBD2. The trim removed 6 bases at V and 3 bases at J, leaving 4 bases unmatched. CDR3 length: 14 amino acids. In germline, CDR1 is MNHNS, CDR2 SASEGT. CDR3 nucleotides: TGTGCCAGCAGAACGGGACTAGGCTACAATGAGCAGTTCTTC. It translates to CASRTGLGYNEQFF.

The chain recombines TRBV5-1 with TRBJ2-5; 11 bases map to TRBD1. The CDR3 sequence is 15 residues long. Trimming removed 4 bases from V and 5 bases from J; junction bases left unmatched: 7. In germline, CDR1 is SGHRS, CDR2 YFSETQ. CDR3 region: CASSTGQGAFETQYF. CDR3 coding DNA: TGCGCCAGCAGCACCGGACAGGGGGCATTCGAGACCCAGTACTTC.

This sequence joins TRBV12-5 and TRBJ1-2, with 8 positions matching TRBD1. Germline assignment: CDR1 LGHNT and CDR2 FRNRAP. The CDR3 extends over 13 amino acids. The J segment lost 5 bases and the V segment lost 6 bases, leaving 5 bases of the junction unmatched. CDR3 amino acids: CASGWTGNYGYTF. The CDR3 coding sequence is TGTGCTAGTGGCTGGACAGGGAATTATGGCTACACCTTC.

The V gene is TRBV7-2, the J gene TRBJ1-1; no firm D call. Germline CDR1 reads SGHTA; CDR2 reads FQGNSA. The CDR3 spans 15 residues. With 1 base removed from V and 0 bases from J, the gap between germline ends came to 9 bases. CDR3 sequence (DNA): TGTGCCAGCAGCTTAGATCGGCGAATGAACACTGAAGCTTTCTTT. Amino acids: CASSLDRRMNTEAFF.

The rearrangement uses TRBV7-2 and TRBJ1-2, with unresolved D. The CDR3 loop spans 13 amino acids. Trimming pared 0 bases from V and 2 bases from J, leaving 4 bases between. Germline loops: CDR1 SGHTA, CDR2 FQGNSA. Here the CDR3 DNA reads TGTGCCAGCAGCTTAGCCGAGAACTATGGCTACACCTTC. It codes for CASSLAENYGYTF.

The chain recombines TRBV11-2 with TRBJ2-7; D is uncertain. This CDR3 contains 15 residues. Germline CDR1 and CDR2: SGHAT and FQNNGV. The V gene lost 1 base and the J gene lost 3 bases, with 13 bases spanning the gap. The CDR3 DNA follows: TGTGCCAGCAGCTTAGTCCCAGATTTTCGCTACGAGCAGTACTTC. Translated: CASSLVPDFRYEQYF.

V gene TRBV27 combines with J gene TRBJ2-1; unclear D gene. Per the germline V gene, CDR1 is MNHEY and CDR2 is SMNVEV (reference sequence). The V gene lost 5 bases and the J gene lost 8 bases, with 16 bases spanning the gap. The CDR3 is made up of 14 amino acids. The CDR3 sequence is CASSQTGPWDEQFF. The CDR3 DNA reads as TGTGCCAGCAGTCAAACGGGCCCTTGGGATGAGCAGTTCTTC.

CDR3 nucleotides: TGCGCCAGCAGCCCGGACAGGGTCAACTACGAGCAGTACTTC. This gives the protein CASSPDRVNYEQYF. V usage is TRBV5-1 and J usage is TRBJ2-7, with TRBD1 identical over 8 bases. The CDR3 totals 14 residues. CDR1 is SGHRS, CDR2 YFSETQ, per germline. J was trimmed by 3 bases and V by 4 bases; bases with no gene match: 6.

For the CDR3, the DNA is TGTGCCAGCAGCGTAGAGGGAGGGGTGAACACTGAAGCTTTCTTT. Protein: CASSVEGGVNTEAFF. The V and J genes are TRBV9 and TRBJ1-1; possible D gene TRBD1, 5 bases. The germline V gene encodes CDR1 SGDLS and CDR2 YYNGEE. Deletions cut 0 bases from V and 0 bases from J, with 9 bases between. The CDR3 covers 15 residues.

This rearrangement joins TRBV10-3 to TRBJ2-7; 7 bases align to TRBD1. CDR3 size: 15 residues. V trimming: 3 bases; J trimming: 1 base; junction bases outside the gene matches: 6. From germline, CDR1 is ENHRY and CDR2 SYGVKD. This CDR3 is CAISDGQAKSYEQYF. CDR3 in DNA: TGTGCCATCAGTGACGGACAGGCGAAATCCTACGAGCAGTACTTC.

The rearrangement links TRBV7-2 to TRBJ2-5, with 7 bases matching TRBD1. J gave up 3 bases and V 5 bases, and 6 bases lay outside the gene matches. There are 14 residues in the CDR3. Germline CDR1 is SGHTA and CDR2 is FQGNSA. CDR3 loop: CASSQGQIKETQYF. CDR3 DNA: TGTGCCAGCAGCCAGGGACAGATCAAAGAGACCCAGTACTTC.

The V call is TRBV7-2, the J call TRBJ2-1; TRBD2 matches at 12 bases. There are 15 residues in the CDR3. The ends lost 6 bases at V and 6 bases at J; junction bases unmatched: 6. Per the germline V gene, CDR1 is SGHTA and CDR2 is FQGNSA. The CDR3 sequence: CASRPTGLAGNEQFF. CDR3 bases: TGTGCCAGCAGGCCGACGGGACTAGCGGGCAATGAGCAGTTCTTC.

The genes are TRBV4-2 and TRBJ2-1, with D possibly called TRBD1 or TRBD2 (5 bases each). The ends were cut back, 0 bases at V and 2 bases at J, with 14 bases in the middle. CDR3 length: 17 residues. Germline V lookup: CDR1 LGHNA, CDR2 YNFKEQ. The CDR3 here is CASSQDRGFATYNEQFF. The DNA for the CDR3 is TGTGCCAGCAGCCAAGATCGGGGCTTTGCCACCTACAATGAGCAGTTCTTC.

The V and J genes are TRBV6-1 and TRBJ2-3; 8 bases align to TRBD1. V dropped 6 bases and J dropped 1; count of bases not matched to a gene: 3. Germline values: CDR1 MNHNS, CDR2 SASEGT. There are 14 residues in the CDR3. The CDR3 DNA is TGTGCCAGCAGCGGACAGGGTGGCACAGATACGCAGTATTTT. It encodes CASSGQGGTDTQYF.

This chain joins TRBV20-1 and TRBJ1-1, with TRBD1 as a possible D gene (6 bases). There are 11 residues in the CDR3. Germline assignment: CDR1 DFQATT and CDR2 SNEGSKA (reference sequence). The DNA of the CDR3 is TGCAGCGGGACATTCAACACTGAAGCTTTCTTT. It codes for CSGTFNTEAFF.

The rearrangement joins TRBV7-9 to TRBJ2-7; 8 bases align to TRBD2. Trimming at V came to 3 bases and at J to 6 bases, leaving 7 bases not matched to a gene. The CDR3 consists of 14 residues. Per germline, CDR1 SEHNR and CDR2 FQNEAQ (reference sequence). The CDR3 region is CASSFGRAYSEQYF. The CDR3 bases are TGTGCCAGCAGCTTCGGGAGGGCCTATTCCGAGCAGTACTTC.

The chain combines TRBV7-2 with TRBJ2-7, with TRBD2 identical over 7 bases. Losses at the gene ends were 1 base for V and 1 base for J; bases not matched to a gene: 4. Germline V lookup: CDR1 SGHTA, CDR2 FQGNSA. This CDR3 comprises 15 residues. This chain's CDR3 is CASSLEPAGSYEQYF. DNA of the CDR3: TGTGCCAGCAGCTTAGAGCCAGCGGGGTCCTACGAGCAGTACTTC.

V and J are TRBV4-1 and TRBJ2-6; D is perhaps TRBD1 or TRBD2 (6 bases each). Germline values: CDR1 MGHRA, CDR2 YSYEKL. V was cut by 0 bases and J by 2 bases, with 23 bases left in between. This CDR3 has 21 residues. The CDR3: CASSQDHLMGGVRAGANVLTF. Written as DNA, the CDR3 is TGCGCCAGCAGCCAAGATCACCTTATGGGGGGCGTGAGAGCTGGGGCCAACGTCCTGACTTTC.

This chain links TRBV28 with TRBJ2-1; D may be TRBD2 (5 bases). This CDR3 is 13 amino acids long. Germline CDR1 is MDHEN and CDR2 is SYDVKM. V lost 8 bases and J lost 0, with 8 bases in between. CDR3 amino acids: CASQSGSYNEQFF. CDR3 DNA sequence: TGTGCCAGCCAAAGCGGCTCCTACAATGAGCAGTTCTTC.

The chain is built from TRBV6-1 and TRBJ2-3; D gene uncertain. V lost 7 bases, J lost 2 bases, and 7 bases lay in between. CDR1 is MNHNS and CDR2 is SASEGT in the germline V gene. This CDR3 has 12 amino acids. CDR3 nucleotide sequence: TGTGCCAGCACCCCCTCCACAGATACGCAGTATTTT. Protein: CASTPSTDTQYF.

V gene TRBV5-6 combines with J gene TRBJ1-6; 7 positions agree with TRBD1. The CDR3 extends over 15 amino acids. Germline assignment: CDR1 SGHDT and CDR2 YYEEEE. J was trimmed by 14 bases and V by 2 bases; bases with no gene match: 13. The CDR3 sequence is CASSFRGPGMSSLHF. The CDR3 bases are TGTGCCAGCAGCTTTAGGGGGCCCGGCATGTCGTCCCTCCACTTT.

The rearrangement links TRBV2 to TRBJ2-1; TRBD2 agrees at 10 bases. Trimming at V came to 8 bases and at J to 3 bases, leaving 4 bases not matched to a gene. Germline-derived CDR1 and CDR2 are SNHLY and FYNNEI. There are 14 residues in the CDR3. In nucleotides, the CDR3 is TGTGCCAGCGGAGCTAGCGGGGGCTACAATGAGCAGTTCTTC. Encoded protein: CASGASGGYNEQFF.

The chain employs TRBV5-1 and TRBJ2-5; a weak D match, TRBD2 (5 bases). V lost 0 bases to trimming and J lost 5 bases, with 17 bases between them. CDR1 is SGHRS, CDR2 YFSETQ, per germline. This CDR3 has 16 residues. This chain's CDR3 is CASSLGGYGDLETQYF. DNA of the CDR3: TGCGCCAGCAGCTTGGGAGGTTACGGGGATTTGGAGACCCAGTACTTC.

The rearrangement joins TRBV19 to TRBJ2-1; 8 bases line up with TRBD2. V shed 4 bases, J shed 11 bases, and the junction held 7 bases outside the gene matches. Germline loops: CDR1 LNHDA, CDR2 SQIVND (reference sequence). The CDR3 has 13 residues. CDR3 DNA sequence: TGTGCCAGTAGTAACCAGCGGGAGTCGCAGCAGTTCTTC. Translation: CASSNQRESQQFF. The full variable domain, rest sourced from reference TRBV19 and TRBJ2-1, is DGGITQSPKYLFRKEGQNVTLSCEQNLNHDAMYWYRQDPGQGLRLIYYSQIVNDFQKGDIAEGYSVSREKKESFPLTVTSAQKNPTAFYLCASSNQRESQQFFGPGTRLTVL.

The gene calls are TRBV7-9 and TRBJ2-3, with 7 bases that match TRBD2. Germline CDR1 is SEHNR and CDR2 is FQNEAQ (reference sequence). Trimming cost V 8 bases and J 0 bases; bases outside gene matches: 2. This CDR3 spans 13 amino acids. The CDR3 DNA reads as TGTGCCAGCGTGGGGGGGAGCACAGATACGCAGTATTTT. Protein: CASVGGSTDTQYF.